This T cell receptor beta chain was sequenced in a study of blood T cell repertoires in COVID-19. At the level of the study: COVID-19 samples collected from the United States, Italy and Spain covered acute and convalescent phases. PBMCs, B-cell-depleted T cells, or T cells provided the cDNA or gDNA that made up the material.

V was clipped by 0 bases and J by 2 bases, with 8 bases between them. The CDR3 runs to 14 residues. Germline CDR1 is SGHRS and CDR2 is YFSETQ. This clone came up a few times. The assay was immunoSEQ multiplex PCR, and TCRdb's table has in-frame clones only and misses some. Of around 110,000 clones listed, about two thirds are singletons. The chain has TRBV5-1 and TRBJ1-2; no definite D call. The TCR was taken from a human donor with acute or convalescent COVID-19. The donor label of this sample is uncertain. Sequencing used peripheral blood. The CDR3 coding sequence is TGCGCCAGCAGCTTGGTCACGGGAAACTATGGCTACACCTTC. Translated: CASSLVTGNYGYTF.